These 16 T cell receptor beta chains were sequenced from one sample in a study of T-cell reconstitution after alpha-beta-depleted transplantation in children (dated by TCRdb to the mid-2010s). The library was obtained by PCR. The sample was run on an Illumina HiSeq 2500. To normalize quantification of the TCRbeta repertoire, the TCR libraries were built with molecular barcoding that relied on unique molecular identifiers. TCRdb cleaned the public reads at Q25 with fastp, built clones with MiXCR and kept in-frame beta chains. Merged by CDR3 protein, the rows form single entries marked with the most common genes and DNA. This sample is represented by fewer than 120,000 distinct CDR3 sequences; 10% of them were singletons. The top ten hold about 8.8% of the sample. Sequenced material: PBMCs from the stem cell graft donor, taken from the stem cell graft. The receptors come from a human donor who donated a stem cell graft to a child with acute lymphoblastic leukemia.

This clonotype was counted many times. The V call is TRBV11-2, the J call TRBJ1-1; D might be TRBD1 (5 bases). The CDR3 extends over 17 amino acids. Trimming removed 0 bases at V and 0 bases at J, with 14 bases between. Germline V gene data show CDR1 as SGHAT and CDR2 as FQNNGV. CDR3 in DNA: TGTGCCAGCAGCTTAGATCGAAGCGGGGGTGTGAACACTGAAGCTTTCTTT. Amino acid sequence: CASSLDRSGGVNTEAFF.

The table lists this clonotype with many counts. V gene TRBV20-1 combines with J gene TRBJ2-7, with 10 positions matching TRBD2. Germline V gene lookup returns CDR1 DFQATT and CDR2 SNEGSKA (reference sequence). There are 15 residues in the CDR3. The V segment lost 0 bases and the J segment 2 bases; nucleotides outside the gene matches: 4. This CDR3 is CSAREASGSPYEQYF. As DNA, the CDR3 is TGCAGTGCTAGAGAGGCTAGCGGGAGTCCCTACGAGCAGTACTTC.

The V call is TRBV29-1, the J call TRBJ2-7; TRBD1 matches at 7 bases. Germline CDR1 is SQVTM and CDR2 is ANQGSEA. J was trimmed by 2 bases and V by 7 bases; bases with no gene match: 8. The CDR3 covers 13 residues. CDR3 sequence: CSARDSVTYEQYF. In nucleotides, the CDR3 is TGCAGCGCCCGGGACAGTGTTACCTACGAGCAGTACTTC.

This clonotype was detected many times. This chain's CDR3 is CASSLGQGASGANVLTF. CDR3 sequence (DNA): TGCGCCAGCAGCTTGGGGCAGGGGGCTTCTGGGGCCAACGTCCTGACTTTC. The J gene is TRBJ2-6, the V gene TRBV5-1; 8 nucleotides line up with TRBD1. This CDR3 is 17 amino acids long. After removal of 0 bases from V and 1 base from J, the junction contained 3 bases not matched to a gene. Germline lookup yields CDR1 SGHRS and CDR2 YFSETQ.

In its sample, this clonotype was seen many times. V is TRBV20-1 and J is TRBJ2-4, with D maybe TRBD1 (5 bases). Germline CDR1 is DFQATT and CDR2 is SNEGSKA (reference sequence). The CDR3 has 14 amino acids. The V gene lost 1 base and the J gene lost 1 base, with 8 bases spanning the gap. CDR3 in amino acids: CSARGAGAKNIQYF. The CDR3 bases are TGCAGTGCTAGAGGCGCAGGGGCCAAAAACATTCAGTACTTC.

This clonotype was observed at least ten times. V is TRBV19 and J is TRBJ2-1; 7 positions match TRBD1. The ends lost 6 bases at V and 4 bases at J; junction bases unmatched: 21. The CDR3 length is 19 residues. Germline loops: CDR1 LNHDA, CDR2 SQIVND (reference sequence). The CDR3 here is CASRASGTELRFVYNEQFF. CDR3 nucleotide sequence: TGTGCCAGTAGGGCCTCCGGGACAGAATTAAGGTTTGTTTACAATGAGCAGTTCTTC. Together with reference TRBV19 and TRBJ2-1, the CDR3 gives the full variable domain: DGGITQSPKYLFRKEGQNVTLSCEQNLNHDAMYWYRQDPGQGLRLIYYSQIVNDFQKGDIAEGYSVSREKKESFPLTVTSAQKNPTAFYLCASRASGTELRFVYNEQFFGPGTRLTVL.

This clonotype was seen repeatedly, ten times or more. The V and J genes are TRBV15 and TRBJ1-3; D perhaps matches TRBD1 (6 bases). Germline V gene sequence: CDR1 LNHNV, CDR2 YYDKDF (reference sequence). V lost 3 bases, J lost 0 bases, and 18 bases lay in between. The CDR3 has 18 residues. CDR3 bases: TGTGCCACCAGCAGGGAACTTCTCCGGACAGACTCTGGAAACACCATATATTTT. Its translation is CATSRELLRTDSGNTIYF.

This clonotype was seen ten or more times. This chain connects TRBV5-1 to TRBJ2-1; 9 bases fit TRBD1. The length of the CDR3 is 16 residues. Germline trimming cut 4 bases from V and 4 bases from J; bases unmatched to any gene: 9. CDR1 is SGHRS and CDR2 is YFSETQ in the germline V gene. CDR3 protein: CASSPETGGFYNEQFF. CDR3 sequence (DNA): TGCGCCAGCAGCCCCGAGACAGGGGGGTTTTACAATGAGCAGTTCTTC.

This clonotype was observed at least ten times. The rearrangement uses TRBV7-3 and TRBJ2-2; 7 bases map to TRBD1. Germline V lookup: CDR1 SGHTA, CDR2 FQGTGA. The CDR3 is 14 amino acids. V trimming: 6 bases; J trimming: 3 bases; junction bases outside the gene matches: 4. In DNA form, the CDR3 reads TGTGCCAGCAGGCCTACAGGGGACACCGGGGAGCTGTTTTTT. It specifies CASRPTGDTGELFF.

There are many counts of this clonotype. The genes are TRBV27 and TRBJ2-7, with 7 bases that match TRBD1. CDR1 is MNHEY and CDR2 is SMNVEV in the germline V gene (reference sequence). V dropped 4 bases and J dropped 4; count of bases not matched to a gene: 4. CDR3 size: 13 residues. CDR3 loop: CASSSPGGYEQYF. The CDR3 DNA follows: TGTGCCAGCAGTTCTCCAGGGGGTTACGAGCAGTACTTC.

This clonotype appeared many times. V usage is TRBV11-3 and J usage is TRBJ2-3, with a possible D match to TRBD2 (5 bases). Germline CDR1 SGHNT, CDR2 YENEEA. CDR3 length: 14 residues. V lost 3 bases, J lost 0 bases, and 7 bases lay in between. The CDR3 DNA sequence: TGTGCCAGCAGCTTCGCGGGCAGCACAGATACGCAGTATTTT. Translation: CASSFAGSTDTQYF.

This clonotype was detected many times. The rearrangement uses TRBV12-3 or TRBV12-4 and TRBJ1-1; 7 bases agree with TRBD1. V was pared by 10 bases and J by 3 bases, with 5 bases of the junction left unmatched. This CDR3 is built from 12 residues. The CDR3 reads CAITDRDTEAFF. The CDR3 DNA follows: TGTGCCATCACCGACAGGGACACTGAAGCTTTCTTT.

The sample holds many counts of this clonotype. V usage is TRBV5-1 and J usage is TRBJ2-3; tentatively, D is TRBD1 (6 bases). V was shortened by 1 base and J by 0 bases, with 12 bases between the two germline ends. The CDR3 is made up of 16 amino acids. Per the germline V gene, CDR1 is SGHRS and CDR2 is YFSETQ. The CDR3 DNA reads TGCGCCAGCAGCTTGTCAAAAGGACAGAGCACAGATACGCAGTATTTT. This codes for CASSLSKGQSTDTQYF.

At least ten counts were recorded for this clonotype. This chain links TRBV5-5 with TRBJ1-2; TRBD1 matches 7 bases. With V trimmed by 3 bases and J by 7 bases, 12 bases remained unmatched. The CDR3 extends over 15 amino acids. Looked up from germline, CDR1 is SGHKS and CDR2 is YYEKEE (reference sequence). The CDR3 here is CASSSQTGTVGGYTF. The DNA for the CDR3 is TGTGCCAGCAGCTCCCAGACAGGGACAGTGGGTGGCTACACCTTC.

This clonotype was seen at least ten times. CDR3 DNA: TGTGCCAGCAGTTACGCTAGCGGGGGTACCAAAAACATTCAGTACTTC. Translated: CASSYASGGTKNIQYF. The rearrangement links TRBV6-5 to TRBJ2-4; 10 bases agree with TRBD2. Trimming took 2 bases from V and 2 from J; bases not matched to a gene: 3. Germline CDR1 reads MNHEY; CDR2 reads SVGAGI. The CDR3 covers 16 residues.

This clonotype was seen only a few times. The CDR3 nucleotides are TGTGCCAGCAGTAGGACTAGCGTGGACATTCAGTACTTC. This sequence encodes CASSRTSVDIQYF. The chain couples TRBV2 to TRBJ2-4, with 9 bases lining up with TRBD2. Germline V lookup: CDR1 SNHLY, CDR2 FYNNEI. The CDR3 runs to 13 residues. The V gene end was trimmed by 5 bases and the J gene end by 8 bases; junction bases not matched to a gene: 4.